The source of this T cell receptor (beta chain) is a study of identical twins. Study-wide points: Conclusions were based on cross-sectional statistical analysis, without following the same donors. Fewer insertions marked abundant cord blood beta clonotypes; young adult naive trended weakly, memory not at all.

From germline, CDR1 is LNHDA and CDR2 SQIVND (reference sequence). The CDR3 has 21 amino acids. Trimming took 3 bases from V and 1 from J, leaving 29 bases between them. cDNA molecules carried unique molecular identifiers, and template switching added a universal primer site. Each CDR3 protein is one row after TCRdb ran MiXCR on the 5' RACE reads. The table has hundreds of thousands of distinct CDR3 sequences, around 8.3% seen once. This clonotype has only a few counts. As yet, its antigen is unknown. This same sample was also part of a study on yellow fever vaccine responses in identical twins. Turning to that study: Twins' vaccine T cell responses reportedly seemed partly convergent and partly personalized.

The sequenced sample consisted of PBMCs. V gene TRBV19 combines with J gene TRBJ2-3, with D possibly TRBD2 on 6 matching bases. The source of this sequence is a woman between 18 and 30 years old in good health. The DNA of the CDR3 is TGTGCCAGTAGTATCCGGGGAGCTAGCGAGAGAGTAGACCCGGGCACAGATACGCAGTATTTT. Translated: CASSIRGASERVDPGTDTQYF.